Presented here are 18 T cell receptor beta chains from one specimen sequenced in a study of spatial heterogeneity in lung cancer. TCRdb re-derived calls from the 5' RACE reads in MiXCR, one entry per CDR3 protein. This sample carries about 82,000 distinct CDR3 sequences, 10% to 15% of them seen once, and the ten largest clones take 4.6%. As for time point: sample taken at primary tumor resection. Tumor, nontumor lung or frozen PBMC supplied whole RNA that was sequenced unsorted. This material consisted of PBMCs, taken at surgery. These receptors all stem from a male donor with early-stage non-small cell lung cancer.

The V gene is TRBV5-1, the J gene TRBJ2-3; D possibly corresponds to TRBD2 (6 bases). The V end lost 5 bases, the J end lost 3 bases, and 19 bases lay between the germline ends. The CDR3 spans 16 residues. The germline V gene encodes CDR1 SGHRS and CDR2 YFSETQ. Here the CDR3 reads CASSDLTGAVTDTQYF. DNA of the CDR3: TGCGCCAGCAGTGATTTGACGGGAGCGGTGACAGATACGCAGTATTTT.

This clonotype has more than one count but fewer than ten. The V gene is TRBV5-5, the J gene TRBJ2-7; maybe TRBD2 (6 bases). The CDR3 spans 15 residues. Trimming took 2 bases from V and 3 from J, leaving 15 bases between them. Germline-derived CDR1 and CDR2 are SGHKS and YYEKEE (reference sequence). CDR3 loop: CASSLGGAANYEQYF. The CDR3 DNA sequence: TGTGCCAGCAGCTTAGGAGGGGCGGCCAACTACGAGCAGTACTTC.

This clonotype was seen more than once but under ten times. The chain is built from TRBV28 and TRBJ1-5, with D possibly TRBD1 on 5 matching bases. This CDR3 is 14 amino acids long. Trimming removed 2 bases at V and 4 bases at J, with 9 bases between. Germline V gene data show CDR1 as MDHEN and CDR2 as SYDVKM. DNA for the CDR3: TGTGCCAGCAGTTTAGCAGGGTTTAATCAGCCCCAGCATTTT. Its translation is CASSLAGFNQPQHF. The full variable domain, rest sourced from reference TRBV28 and TRBJ1-5, is DVKVTQSSRYLVKRTGEKVFLECVQDMDHENMFWYRQDPGLGLRLIYFSYDVKMKEKGDIPEGYSVSREKKERFSLILESASTNQTSMYLCASSLAGFNQPQHFGDGTRLSIL.

The chain recombines TRBV6-1 with TRBJ2-5; tentatively, D is TRBD2 (5 bases). This CDR3 comprises 13 residues. The germline V and J ends were trimmed by 7 bases and 1 base, with 10 bases remaining between them. Germline values: CDR1 MNHNS, CDR2 SASEGT. This CDR3 reads CASKSGIQETQYF. The CDR3 DNA reads TGTGCCAGCAAGAGCGGAATCCAAGAGACCCAGTACTTC.

This chain connects TRBV5-5 to TRBJ2-1; D might be TRBD1 (6 bases). The CDR3 covers 15 residues. V dropped 3 bases and J dropped 8 bases, with 18 bases sitting between them. Germline V gene data show CDR1 as SGHKS and CDR2 as YYEKEE (reference sequence). The CDR3 DNA is TGTGCCAGCAGCTCAATACAGGGATTAGGATATGAGCAGTTCTTC. Its translation: CASSSIQGLGYEQFF.

This clonotype was recorded a few times. This chain joins TRBV11-2 and TRBJ2-3; D is ambiguous. The germline V gene encodes CDR1 SGHAT and CDR2 FQNNGV. V shed 1 base and J shed 7 bases, with 9 bases lying between them. The CDR3 spans 13 residues. The CDR3 coding sequence is TGTGCCAGCAGCTTAGGAGATCTTAATACGCAGTATTTT. Amino acid sequence: CASSLGDLNTQYF.

This clonotype was seen only a few times. The chain uses TRBV29-1 and TRBJ2-2, with 12 bases that match TRBD2. The CDR3 contains 17 residues. Germline values: CDR1 SQVTM, CDR2 ANQGSEA. Trimming took 4 bases from V and 4 from J; bases not matched to a gene: 10. The CDR3 sequence is CSVGLTSGSIGTGELFF. CDR3 DNA: TGCAGCGTTGGGCTGACTAGCGGGAGTATAGGCACCGGGGAGCTGTTTTTT.

The rearrangement uses TRBV19 and TRBJ1-2; D not resolved. V was trimmed by 4 bases and J by 3 bases, leaving 9 bases between them. The CDR3 sequence is 13 residues long. CDR1 LNHDA and CDR2 SQIVND come from the germline V gene (reference sequence). Here the CDR3 DNA reads TGTGCCAGTAGTACTGACTCCGACTATGGCTACACCTTC. Translating gives CASSTDSDYGYTF. Variable domain in full (rest from reference TRBV19 and TRBJ1-2): DGGITQSPKYLFRKEGQNVTLSCEQNLNHDAMYWYRQDPGQGLRLIYYSQIVNDFQKGDIAEGYSVSREKKESFPLTVTSAQKNPTAFYLCASSTDSDYGYTFGSGTRLTVV.

The chain uses TRBV29-1 and TRBJ2-5, with 9 nucleotides matching TRBD1. The ends lost 7 bases at V and 7 bases at J; junction bases unmatched: 10. This CDR3 contains 13 residues. Per the germline V gene, CDR1 is SQVTM and CDR2 is ANQGSEA. Here the CDR3 reads CSARSQGAGTQYF. The CDR3, as DNA: TGCAGCGCACGTTCACAGGGGGCGGGGACCCAGTACTTC.

As concerns this clonotype: A read error is likely, as this CDR3 ends without the conserved phenylalanine or tryptophan. The chain carries TRBV6-5 and TRBJ1-4; weak D call: TRBD1 (5 bases). This CDR3 spans 15 amino acids. Trimming cost V 2 bases and J 5 bases, with 12 bases left between them. In germline, CDR1 is MNHEY, CDR2 SVGAGI. The CDR3 protein is CASSYGTGENEKLFI. The CDR3 region has the DNA TGTGCCAGCAGTTACGGGACGGGCGAGAATGAAAAACTGTTTATT.

The chain is built from TRBV11-2 and TRBJ2-7; a possible D gene is TRBD1 (5 bases). V was cut by 0 bases and J by 3 bases, with 15 bases left in between. The CDR3 is made up of 16 amino acids. In germline, CDR1 is SGHAT, CDR2 FQNNGV. The CDR3 spells CASSLEPFARDYEQYF. In DNA, the CDR3 is TGTGCCAGCAGCTTAGAGCCCTTCGCCAGGGACTACGAGCAGTACTTC.

This clonotype was recorded a few times. The chain has TRBV20-1 and TRBJ1-1; no firm D call. V lost 7 bases and J 3 bases, leaving 12 bases between the germline ends. Looked up from germline, CDR1 is DFQATT and CDR2 is SNEGSKA (reference sequence). This CDR3 has 12 residues. CDR3 protein: CSEGRLHTEAFF. Written as DNA, the CDR3 is TGCAGTGAGGGCCGGCTCCACACTGAAGCTTTCTTT.

V gene TRBV6-5 combines with J gene TRBJ2-7; 11 bases map to TRBD1. Germline V gene data show CDR1 as MNHEY and CDR2 as SVGAGI. CDR3 size: 14 residues. Trimming cost V 6 bases and J 6 bases; bases outside gene matches: 7. CDR3 in amino acids: CASSRDRGGSEQYF. As DNA, the CDR3 is TGTGCCAGCAGCCGGGACAGGGGGGGTTCCGAGCAGTACTTC.

The rearrangement uses TRBV29-1 and TRBJ1-1; weak D call: TRBD1 (5 bases). Germline CDR1 SQVTM, CDR2 ANQGSEA. Trimming removed 4 bases from V and 4 bases from J, with 10 bases in between. The CDR3 spans 12 residues. The CDR3 loop reads CSVGEGSTEAFF. The CDR3 DNA is TGCAGCGTTGGAGAGGGGAGCACTGAAGCTTTCTTT.

The rearrangement joins TRBV5-1 to TRBJ2-3; the D is unclear. The CDR3 has 16 residues. V lost 0 bases and J 0 bases, leaving 11 bases between the germline ends. Per the germline V gene, CDR1 is SGHRS and CDR2 is YFSETQ. CDR3: CASSLDASRSTDTQYF. The CDR3 region has the DNA TGCGCCAGCAGCTTGGATGCCAGCAGAAGCACAGATACGCAGTATTTT.

The chain combines TRBV5-6 with TRBJ2-1; 13 bases match TRBD2. The CDR3 runs to 19 residues. Germline CDR1 is SGHDT and CDR2 is YYEEEE. Trimming cost V 4 bases and J 4 bases; bases outside gene matches: 14. This CDR3 reads CASSTVGRLAGGPYNEQFF. In DNA form, the CDR3 reads TGTGCCAGCAGCACCGTTGGTAGACTAGCGGGAGGTCCTTACAATGAGCAGTTCTTC.

This clonotype occurred a few times. The rearrangement joins TRBV20-1 to TRBJ2-5; D remains unclear. The V and J ends lost 0 bases and 13 bases respectively, with 3 bases between them. CDR1 and CDR2 (germline): DFQATT, SNEGSKA (reference sequence). The CDR3 length is 8 residues. Written as DNA, the CDR3 is TGCAGTGCTAGAGAGTGGTACTTC. Amino acids: CSAREWYF.

The chain employs TRBV27 and TRBJ2-2, with D tentatively TRBD1 or TRBD2 (5 bases each). CDR3 length: 15 amino acids. The germline V gene encodes CDR1 MNHEY and CDR2 SMNVEV (reference sequence). V was cut by 7 bases and J by 8 bases, with 20 bases left in between. CDR3 nucleotides: TGTGCCAGCACGGGGCTAGCCGGCTCGGGAGGGGAGCTGTTTTTT. This codes for CASTGLAGSGGELFF.